The sequence of this T cell receptor beta chain was determined in a study of OX40 agonist ivuxolimab in advanced cancers. TCRdb's copy holds only in-frame clones and misses some; the assay was immunoSEQ multiplex PCR. The table records about 86,000 clones, 87% of them present only once. Whole-study results and caveats: CD8+ T cells showed, on average, more clonal expansion than CD4+ cells. CD4+ and CD8+ T cells in blood underwent clonal expansion by week 6 at 0.1 to 3.0 mg/kg. Among the lowest levels of clonal expansion were found in partial responders at 0.1-3.0 mg/kg. The specificity for antigen of the expanded peripheral T cells was not determined.

The CDR3 covers 14 residues. Per the germline V gene, CDR1 is ENHRY and CDR2 is SYGVKD. V gave up 3 bases and J gave up 11 bases, with 19 bases separating them. On this clone: Its target is unknown.

The sample here was CD4+ or CD8+ T cells sorted from blood, taken in a trial of the OX40 agonist ivuxolimab. This rearrangement joins TRBV10-3 to TRBJ1-1; D might be TRBD1 (6 bases). The source is an adult with an advanced solid tumor such as melanoma, head and neck, liver or kidney cancer. CDR3: CAISERAQGSEAFF. The CDR3 bases are TGTGCCATCAGTGAAAGGGCCCAGGGGTCGGAGGCTTTCTTT.